These T cell receptor beta chains were read from a single sample in a study of T-cell reconstitution after alpha-beta-depleted transplantation in children. TCRdb used MiXCR to reprocess the PCR reads, holding one entry per CDR3 protein. Here the sample spans around 78,000 distinct CDR3 sequences, around 6.6% being singletons. Here the sequenced sample was PBMCs from the stem cell graft donor, taken from the stem cell graft. Receptor source: a human donor who donated a stem cell graft to a child with acute lymphoblastic leukemia. The CDR3 runs from the conserved cysteine through the conserved F or W. A D gene is named only where the DNA matches it firmly. Size tells how often a clone was seen (once, few, many) or the class of an expanded clone, and some rows leave it out.

J gene | clone size | D gene | V gene | CDR3 DNA | CDR3 protein
TRBJ2-5 | many | TRBD1 | TRBV5-1 | TGCGCCAGCAGCTTAGGACAGGGTAACCAAGAGACCCAGTACTTC | CASSLGQGNQETQYF
TRBJ2-7 | NA | NA | TRBV7-2 | TGTGCCAGCAGCTTATGGGCAGGCAGACAATCCTACGAGCAGTACTTC | CASSLWAGRQSYEQYF
TRBJ2-7 | NA | NA | TRBV5-6 | TGTGCCAGCAGCCCCGGGGGCTTCTACGAGCAGTACTTC | CASSPGGFYEQYF
TRBJ2-3 | NA | TRBD2 | TRBV11-2 | TGTGCCAGCAGCTTAGGTCCTAGCGGGAGGGCCTTTGTTAGCACAGATACGCAGTATTTT | CASSLGPSGRAFVSTDTQYF
TRBJ1-1 | many | NA | TRBV24-1 | TGTGCCACCAGTGATTCGGGGAACACTGAAGCTTTCTTT | CATSDSGNTEAFF
TRBJ2-3 | many | TRBD1 | TRBV20-1 | TGCAGTGCTAGAGGGTGGACAGGGCCTACAGATACGCAGTATTTT | CSARGWTGPTDTQYF
TRBJ2-7 | many | NA | TRBV28 | TGTGCCAGTCAAGTCCAGGGCCGTACCTACGAGCAGTACTTC | CASQVQGRTYEQYF
TRBJ1-4 | many | TRBD1 | TRBV7-2 | TGTGCCAGCAGCTTAGCGGACAGGGAACTGTTTTTT | CASSLADRELFF
TRBJ2-2 | many | NA | TRBV6-4 | TGTGCCAGCAGTGACAAGGGTACCGGGGAGCTGTTTTTT | CASSDKGTGELFF
TRBJ1-4 | NA | TRBD1 | TRBV5-4 | TGTGCCAGCAGCTTGGTCCCAGGGGGATCGAATGAAAAACTGTTTTTT | CASSLVPGGSNEKLFF
TRBJ1-5 | NA | NA | TRBV3-1 | TGTGCCTGCTCCCAAATGCCCGATCAGCCCCAGCATTTT | CACSQMPDQPQHF
TRBJ2-3 | many | TRBD2 | TRBV6-5 | TGTGCCAGCACTAGCGGGGGGGCCACAGATACGCAGTATTTT | CASTSGGATDTQYF
TRBJ2-2 | NA | TRBD2 | TRBV10-3 | TGTGCCAGCGACACCGGGACTAGACTTACCGGGGAGCTGTTTTTT | CASDTGTRLTGELFF
TRBJ2-3 | NA | TRBD2 | TRBV20-1 | TGCAGTGCTACTAGCGGCAGCACAGATACGCAGTATTTT | CSATSGSTDTQYF
TRBJ2-4 | NA | TRBD1 | TRBV5-6 | TGTGCCAGCAGCCCGACAGGGGGCAAAAACATTCAGTACTTC | CASSPTGGKNIQYF
TRBJ1-5 | many | NA | TRBV7-3 | TGTGCCAGCAGCTTAATAGTCGGCCTCCCGGCCCGTAGCAATCAGCCCCAGCATTTT | CASSLIVGLPARSNQPQHF
TRBJ1-5 | many | NA | TRBV11-2 | TGTGCCAGCAGCTTAGATGCGACCTCCCAGCATTTT | CASSLDATSQHF
TRBJ2-3 | few | NA | TRBV29-1 | TGCAGCGTCGCTGGGGGGGCTACAGATACGCAGTATTTT | CSVAGGATDTQYF
TRBJ2-2 | NA | TRBD1 | TRBV24-1 | TGTGCCACCAGCGCCCGGGACAGGGTGGGCACCGGGGAGCTGTTTTTT | CATSARDRVGTGELFF
TRBJ1-5 | many | NA | TRBV20-1 | TGCAGTGCTAGACGAGGGGTCAGTCAGCCCCAGCATTTT | CSARRGVSQPQHF
TRBJ2-1 | few | NA | TRBV7-2 | TGTGCCAGCAGCTTAGAAGGGACGGACTTAGGCGAGCAGTTCTTC | CASSLEGTDLGEQFF
TRBJ2-3 | many | TRBD1 | TRBV27 | TGTGCCAGCAGAAAAGACGACAGGGGGTACACAGATACGCAGTATTTT | CASRKDDRGYTDTQYF
TRBJ1-3 | NA | NA | TRBV13 | TGTGCCAGCAGCTATACAGGGCAGGGGACCATATATTTT | CASSYTGQGTIYF
TRBJ1-2 | many | TRBD1 | TRBV25-1 | TGTGCCAGCAGTCCCCGGACAGGGTTCTATGGCTACACCTTC | CASSPRTGFYGYTF
TRBJ1-5 | few | NA | TRBV12-3/TRBV12-4 | TGTGCCAGCAGCCACCGCGCTGGGCAGCCCCTCAATCAGCCCCAGCATTTT | CASSHRAGQPLNQPQHF
TRBJ2-7 | many | TRBD1 | TRBV11-2 | TGTGCCAGCAGTTTGGGACAGGGTCGCGAGCAGTACTTC | CASSLGQGREQYF
TRBJ2-2 | few | NA | TRBV11-2 | TGTGCCAGCAGCTTAGACGGCAGCACCACCGGGGAGCTGTTTTTT | CASSLDGSTTGELFF
TRBJ1-3 | many | NA | TRBV12-3/TRBV12-4 | TGTGCCAGCAGACGAGGGGGGGCAAGTGGAAACACCATATATTTT | CASRRGGASGNTIYF
TRBJ2-7 | many | TRBD2 | TRBV20-1 | TGCAGTGCTAGAGCTAGCGGGCCTTCCTACGAGCAGTACTTC | CSARASGPSYEQYF
TRBJ1-2 | many | NA | TRBV4-2 | TGTGCCAGCAGCCAAGGGGCAGGGCCCGGCTACACCTTC | CASSQGAGPGYTF
TRBJ1-2 | few | NA | TRBV7-6 | TGTGCCAGCAGCTTAGGGACGGGCCCGAACTATGGCTACACCTTC | CASSLGTGPNYGYTF
TRBJ2-2 | many | TRBD1 | TRBV28 | TGTGCCAGCAGTTTATCATGGGACAGGGCGAACACCGGGGAGCTGTTTTTT | CASSLSWDRANTGELFF
TRBJ1-4 | many | NA | TRBV7-6 | TGTGCCAGCAGCTTTGCAGGGAAGTTTGAAAAACTGTTTTTT | CASSFAGKFEKLFF
TRBJ1-1 | many | NA | TRBV10-3 | TGTGCCATCAGTGAGTTGGGACGGAACACTGAAGCTTTCTTT | CAISELGRNTEAFF
TRBJ2-7 | many | TRBD2 | TRBV20-1 | TGCAGTGCTAGAGGCGCCCCTAGCGGGAGTGTTACGGGCGAGCAGTACTTC | CSARGAPSGSVTGEQYF
TRBJ2-1 | few | TRBD1 | TRBV11-2 | TGTGCCAGCAGCCTGGGTTGGGACAGCTATTTTGGGGACAATGAGCAGTTCTTC | CASSLGWDSYFGDNEQFF
TRBJ2-6 | many | TRBD2 | TRBV4-3 | TGCGCCAGCAGCCAAGATTATGGCGGGGGAGCGACTCTCTCTGGGGCCAACGTCCTGACTTTC | CASSQDYGGGATLSGANVLTF
TRBJ2-6 | many | NA | TRBV5-1 | TGCGCCAGCAGCTTGGCCGCTGTAGGGAAGGGGTCTGGGGCCAACGTCCTGACTTTC | CASSLAAVGKGSGANVLTF
TRBJ2-1 | many | NA | TRBV12-3/TRBV12-4 | TGTGCCAGCACCGCCGGGGCAGGGTGGGGCAATGAGCAGTTCTTC | CASTAGAGWGNEQFF
TRBJ2-1 | many | TRBD2 | TRBV7-3 | TGTGCCAGCAGCGCCCAGATCGGTCTAGCGGGAACTAATGAGCAGTTCTTC | CASSAQIGLAGTNEQFF
TRBJ1-5 | NA | TRBD1 | TRBV29-1 | TGCAGCGCCCAGGACAGGGGCAATCAGCCCCAGCATTTT | CSAQDRGNQPQHF
TRBJ1-4 | many | NA | TRBV15 | TGTGCCACCAGCTTCTCCCTCGAGGGCGAAAAACTGTTTTTT | CATSFSLEGEKLFF
TRBJ2-7 | many | TRBD1 | TRBV29-1 | TGCAGCGTTGCCCCGGTAGGGGGCGACCTCTCCTACGAGCAGTACTTC | CSVAPVGGDLSYEQYF
TRBJ2-1 | many | TRBD2 | TRBV5-1 | TGCGCCAGCAGGAGGGCGGGGGGCTACAATGAGCAGTTCTTC | CASRRAGGYNEQFF
TRBJ2-3 | few | TRBD1 | TRBV5-1 | TGCGCCAGCAGCACTCGACAGGGATCCACAGATACGCAGTATTTT | CASSTRQGSTDTQYF
TRBJ2-2 | many | NA | TRBV24-1 | TGTGCCACCAGTGATCCGGGGTATGGGACCGGGGAGCTGTTTTTT | CATSDPGYGTGELFF